This T cell receptor (beta chain) was obtained from a study of T cells after yellow fever vaccination (dated 2019 in TCRdb). Study-level background: The SMART-Seq v4 Ultra Low Input RNA kit was used to prepare libraries from fractions with low cell numbers. To follow T-cell clones before and after primary and booster YFV17D yellow fever vaccination, bulk TCR alpha and beta repertoires were sequenced over time. Two healthy male donors, one aged 18 to 30 and one aged 30 to 40 years, made up the cohort. Blood samples were taken at several timepoints before and after primary and secondary immunization, and bulk PBMC replicates and cell subsets were isolated. Paper-wide results and their limitations: A small share of clonotypes occurred in both CD4 and CD8 compartments, likely arising from convergent recombination. Computational filtering was needed because FACS-sorted repertoires could contain abundant contaminating clonotypes from the bulk population. Because the study included only a couple of donors, the extent to which the findings can be generalized is limited. The secondary T-cell response was weaker than the primary response but faster, peaking on day 5 instead of day 15. After the booster, most clones that had expanded after primary vaccination were detected again (over 95% of CD4 and 70% to 90% of CD8), suggesting broad maintenance of memory.

Of note for this clonotype: Its antigen is currently not known. No per-base quality is available; no much larger clone lies one base away.

TCR cDNA was synthesized by 5'RACE template switching, through which a universal primer site and unique molecular identifiers were introduced. Priming for cDNA synthesis came from both the TCR alpha and TCR beta constant segments. Libraries were amplified in two PCR steps, with sample barcodes and sequencing adapters added in the second step. Libraries were sequenced on Illumina HiSeq 2500 (2x100 bp) or NovaSeq (2x150 bp). Turning to the authors' computational methods: Demultiplexing of reads and collapsing into UMI consensus sequences were performed with MIGEC, and V(D)J alignment was carried out with MiXCR. Vaccine-responding clonotypes were defined with edgeR using replicate PBMC samples, requiring FDR below 0.01 and a log2 fold change above 5 up to day 15. Each bulk clonotype received a CD4 or CD8 identity based on whether the sequenced CD4 or CD8 repertoire contained that clonotype at higher abundance. TCRdb reanalyzed the raw reads on its own, using fastp at Q25 for trimming and MiXCR for clone calling, and kept in-frame beta chains. Rows matching on CDR3 protein sequence are summarized as one entry with the most common DNA and genes. TCRdb's processing, not the authors' own work, is the source of the V and J calls. The sample table contains 250,000 or so distinct CDR3 sequences; only one count was recorded for about 7.1% of them. About 0.9% of the sample is taken by the ten largest.

What this sample's treatment or condition label stands for: live attenuated yellow fever vaccine strain. A standard Ficoll-Paque protocol was used to isolate PBMCs from peripheral blood. CD4 and CD8 T-cell fractions were isolated with Dynabeads CD4 and CD8 positive selection kits. TriZol was used to extract RNA from bulk PBMCs, from CD4 and CD8 fractions, and from dextramer-positive and dextramer-negative fractions. Trimming costs V 8 bases and J 2 bases, and their ends lie 28 bases apart. Its CDR3 holds 18 amino acids, cysteine through phenylalanine. The entry retains the CDR3 DNA only, 54 bases that are in frame from base 1. Per the germline V gene, SNHLY is the CDR1 and FYNNEI is the CDR2.

The V and J genes are TRBV2 and TRBJ2-7, with the D gene not confidently named. This receptor was identified in a man aged 25-45 years who received the YFV17D yellow fever vaccine. The source was CD4+ T cells sorted from PBMCs, collected 15 days after the yellow fever booster vaccination. The CDR3 in this case is CASSSAYQGIKVTYEQYF. The sequence in DNA is TGTGCCAGCTCATCAGCGTATCAAGGGATTAAAGTCACCTACGAGCAGTACTTC. When the CDR3 is completed using the reference TRBV2 and TRBJ2-7 genes on either side, the full variable domain is EPEVTQTPSHQVTQMGQEVILRCVPISNHLYFYWYRQILGQKVEFLVSFYNNEISEKSEIFDDQFSVERPDGSNFTLKIRSTKLEDSAMYFCASSSAYQGIKVTYEQYFGPGTRLTVT.